The 10 T cell receptor beta chains listed next were all sequenced from one sample in a study of neurological immune-mediated disorders (dated 2019 in TCRdb). Libraries came from 5' RACE. Data came from an Illumina HiSeq 2500. Through fastp at Q25 and MiXCR, TCRdb rebuilt clones from the public reads, retaining in-frame beta chains. Each CDR3 protein appears once, grouped with its most common genes and DNA. The sample table lists 55,000 to 85,000 distinct CDR3 sequences, about 3% of them with a count of one. Together, the top ten hold more than 4.5% of the sample. Material for sequencing was PBMCs. These receptors originate from a woman between 45 and 60 years old with multiple sclerosis.

This clonotype has a count of ten or more. The genes are TRBV7-9 and TRBJ1-6; D possibly corresponds to TRBD1 (6 bases). Germline CDR1 is SEHNR and CDR2 is FQNEAQ (reference sequence). CDR3 length: 13 residues. Between the trimmed V and J ends, which lost 7 bases and 4 bases, there was a span of 8 bases. CDR3: CASIGQYNSPLHF. For the CDR3, the DNA is TGTGCCAGCATAGGACAGTATAATTCACCCCTCCACTTT.

The chain's CDR3 is CASSAVNYNSPLHF. The CDR3 nucleotides are TGTGCCAGCAGTGCGGTAAATTATAATTCACCCCTCCACTTT. The chain recombines TRBV2 with TRBJ1-6; the D is unclear. V was trimmed by 4 bases and J by 4 bases, leaving 8 bases between them. The CDR3 consists of 14 residues. Germline-derived CDR1 and CDR2 are SNHLY and FYNNEI. The full variable domain, with the rest looked up from reference TRBV2 and TRBJ1-6, is EPEVTQTPSHQVTQMGQEVILRCVPISNHLYFYWYRQILGQKVEFLVSFYNNEISEKSEIFDDQFSVERPDGSNFTLKIRSTKLEDSAMYFCASSAVNYNSPLHFGNGTRLTVT.

This clonotype was detected ten times or more. The rearrangement uses TRBV5-8 and TRBJ1-4; D unresolved. Trimming stripped 0 bases from V and 6 bases from J, with 3 bases between. The CDR3 loop spans 12 amino acids. Germline CDR1 is SGHTS and CDR2 is YDEGEE. CDR3 nucleotides: TGTGCCAGCAGCTTGGTCCATGAAAAACTGTTTTTT. Translated: CASSLVHEKLFF.

This clonotype appeared many times. V gene TRBV20-1 combines with J gene TRBJ2-1; 10 nucleotides agree with TRBD2. CDR1 DFQATT and CDR2 SNEGSKA come from the germline V gene (reference sequence). The CDR3 loop spans 17 amino acids. After removal of 6 bases from V and 3 bases from J, the junction contained 14 bases not matched to a gene. The CDR3 loop is CSADPGASGGLYNEQFF. The DNA of the CDR3 is TGCAGTGCGGATCCTGGGGCTAGCGGGGGCCTCTACAATGAGCAGTTCTTC.

This clonotype occurred many times. This chain uses TRBV5-5 with TRBJ2-3; 7 positions agree with TRBD1. The CDR3 sequence is 13 residues long. Germline CDR1 is SGHKS and CDR2 is YYEKEE (reference sequence). Germline trimming cut 6 bases from V and 3 bases from J; bases unmatched to any gene: 4. The chain's CDR3 is CASNEQGTDTQYF. CDR3 nucleotide sequence: TGTGCCAGCAACGAACAGGGGACAGATACGCAGTATTTT. Full variable domain (remainder filled in from reference TRBV5-5 and TRBJ2-3): DAGVTQSPTHLIKTRGQQVTLRCSPISGHKSVSWYQQVLGQGPQFIFQYYEKEERGRGNFPDRFSARQFPNYSSELNVNALLLGDSALYLCASNEQGTDTQYFGPGTRLTVL.

In regard to this clonotype: At one end, the junction sequence differs from germline, possibly due to a read error. The chain links TRBV6-6 to TRBJ2-7; weak D call: TRBD2 (6 bases). Germline V CDR1 and CDR2: MNHNY, SVGAGI (reference sequence). The CDR3 loop spans 16 amino acids. For the CDR3, the DNA is TGTGCCAGCAGCGCCCTTAGCGGAGGGGCCTCCTACGGGCAGTACTTC. It is translated as CASSALSGGASYGQYF.

This clonotype came up many times. The V and J genes are TRBV20-1 and TRBJ2-1, with D maybe TRBD1 (7 bases). The V gene's germline CDR1 is DFQATT and CDR2 SNEGSKA (reference sequence). The CDR3 consists of 17 residues. Trimming removed 0 bases from V and 1 base from J, with 16 bases in between. DNA for the CDR3: TGCAGTGCTAGAGATCCCAGGGGGGCAGGGTCCTACAATGAGCAGTTCTTC. This sequence encodes CSARDPRGAGSYNEQFF.

This clonotype was counted many times. The rearrangement joins TRBV6-5 to TRBJ2-1; 8 bases match TRBD2. Germline trimming cut 6 bases from V and 9 bases from J; bases unmatched to any gene: 7. Germline CDR1 MNHEY, CDR2 SVGAGI. This CDR3 region has 13 residues. CDR3 sequence reads: CASRIGGASEQFF. CDR3 coding DNA: TGTGCCAGCAGGATCGGGGGGGCCAGTGAGCAGTTCTTC.

This clonotype was counted many times. This sequence joins TRBV29-1 and TRBJ1-1, with TRBD1 identical over 10 bases. After removal of 7 bases from V and 4 bases from J, the junction contained 12 bases not matched to a gene. Per germline, CDR1 SQVTM and CDR2 ANQGSEA. The CDR3 is made up of 15 amino acids. CDR3 region: CSGEAGTGVSTEAFF. The CDR3 DNA is TGCAGCGGCGAAGCCGGGACAGGGGTCAGCACTGAAGCTTTCTTT.

This clonotype was observed many times. V is TRBV27 and J is TRBJ2-1; D not resolved. Germline CDR1 MNHEY, CDR2 SMNVEV (reference sequence). Deletions cut 0 bases from V and 5 bases from J, with 8 bases between. This CDR3 is 14 amino acids long. The DNA for the CDR3 is TGTGCCAGCAGTTTATCCACGGCAAACAATGAGCAGTTCTTC. Residues: CASSLSTANNEQFF.